Following are 7 T cell receptor beta chains from one sample sequenced in a study of PD-1 blockade in classical Hodgkin lymphoma. Sequencing was performed with immunoSEQ multiplex PCR; in TCRdb, only in-frame clones are kept and a portion is missing. This table holds 100,000 or so clones, around 89% found once. Relapse after autologous stem cell transplantation occurred in every patient, and brentuximab vedotin exposure varied. This specimen was peripheral blood mononuclear cells (PBMCs), taken before the second cycle of nivolumab. These receptors came from a human donor with classical Hodgkin lymphoma.

V usage is TRBV27 and J usage is TRBJ1-1; the D is unclear. CDR3 length equals 15 residues. Trimming cost V 1 base and J 3 bases, with 12 bases left between them. From germline, CDR1 is MNHEY and CDR2 SMNVEV (reference sequence). CDR3 nucleotides: TGTGCCAGCAGTTTATTTCCAGAAGGCTACACTGAAGCTTTCTTT. As protein: CASSLFPEGYTEAFF.

The gene calls are TRBV29-1 and TRBJ1-2; D uncertain. CDR1 SQVTM and CDR2 ANQGSEA come from the germline V gene. With 4 bases removed from V and 2 bases from J, the gap between germline ends came to 11 bases. This CDR3 contains 13 residues. The CDR3 coding sequence is TGCAGCGTTGGTGATCGCACCAACTATGGCTACACCTTC. It specifies CSVGDRTNYGYTF.

This chain connects TRBV4-1 to TRBJ2-5; D assignment may be TRBD1 or TRBD2 (6 bases each). CDR1 is MGHRA, CDR2 YSYEKL, per germline. V was pared by 4 bases and J by 3 bases, with 12 bases between. The CDR3 spans 14 residues. The DNA of the CDR3 is TGCGCCAGCAGCCCCTTGGGGGGCGAAGAGACCCAGTACTTC. This encodes CASSPLGGEETQYF.

The chain carries TRBV11-2 and TRBJ1-4; the match to TRBD1 covers 7 bases. Germline assignment: CDR1 SGHAT and CDR2 FQNNGV. J lost 4 bases, V lost 5 bases, and 13 bases had no gene match. This CDR3 comprises 17 residues. The CDR3 region has the DNA TGTGCCAGCAGCCATTACCGGGACAGCCCTTTTAATGAAAAACTGTTTTTT. This sequence encodes CASSHYRDSPFNEKLFF.

V gene TRBV6-5 combines with J gene TRBJ2-7; TRBD1 might be the D (6 bases). The CDR3 extends over 12 amino acids. The germline V gene encodes CDR1 MNHEY and CDR2 SVGAGI. V gave up 5 bases and J gave up 6 bases, with 11 bases separating them. CDR3 region: CASSDGGFEQYF. CDR3 sequence (DNA): TGTGCCAGCAGTGATGGGGGCTTCGAGCAGTACTTC.

V usage is TRBV7-8 and J usage is TRBJ2-7, with 10 bases aligning to TRBD2. Per the germline V gene, CDR1 is SGHVS and CDR2 is FQNEAQ. The CDR3 has 15 amino acids. Trimming at V came to 2 bases and at J to 5 bases, leaving 6 bases not matched to a gene. CDR3 nucleotides: TGTGCCAGCAGCTTATACCTAGCGGGGGCCGACGAGCAGTACTTC. It specifies CASSLYLAGADEQYF.

The V gene is TRBV2, the J gene TRBJ2-5, with 7 bases matching TRBD1. V lost 0 bases, J lost 5 bases, and 9 bases stayed unmatched. Germline V CDR1 and CDR2: SNHLY, FYNNEI. This CDR3 contains 16 residues. CDR3 in amino acids: CASSEARNRGRETQYF. The CDR3 region has the DNA TGTGCCAGCAGTGAAGCGAGGAACAGGGGAAGGGAGACCCAGTACTTC.